The 27 T cell receptor beta chains below all came from one sample that was sequenced in a study of monozygotic twins with inflammatory bowel disease (dated by TCRdb to 2018 to 2020). To prepare the library, 5' RACE was applied. The sequencer was an Illumina HiSeq 2500. TCRdb reprocessed the reads; each CDR3 protein sequence makes one entry, and DNA is unavailable. The sample table holds some 300,000 distinct CDR3 sequences. Of the sample, 5.6% falls within the top ten clones. The sample consisted of blood. The receptors stem from a human donor with ulcerative colitis or Crohn's disease, or a healthy co-twin of an affected twin (not recorded which).

The chain is built from TRBV10-3 and TRBJ1-2. This CDR3 is built from 11 residues. Germline V gives CDR1 ENHRY, CDR2 SYGVKD. CDR3 in amino acids: CAIRVVDGYTF.

The chain is built from TRBV7-2 and TRBJ2-7. The CDR3 length is 14 residues. Germline lookup yields CDR1 SGHTA and CDR2 FQGNSA. The CDR3 sequence is CASSSQAVSYEQYF.

The chain carries TRBV28 and TRBJ1-6. The V gene's germline CDR1 is MDHEN and CDR2 SYDVKM. The length of the CDR3 is 14 residues. CDR3 region: CASSLIQSNSPLHF.

CDR3 amino acids: CSARTGYFRHEQFF. The chain carries TRBV20-1 and TRBJ2-1; there is no DNA to check the TCRdb D call of TRBD1. The germline gives CDR1 DFQATT, CDR2 SNEGSKA (reference sequence). This CDR3 has 14 amino acids.

The chain joins TRBV6-4 to TRBJ1-4; TCRdb gives TRBD1 as the D gene, but with no DNA this cannot be confirmed. CDR3 length: 17 amino acids. Germline CDR1 is MRHNA and CDR2 is SNTAGT. CDR3 sequence: CASSIRDRGPLNEKLFF.

J is TRBJ2-2 and V is TRBV7-9; the D gene TCRdb calls, TRBD1, cannot be checked with no DNA. The CDR3 is 14 amino acids. The germline CDR1 and CDR2 sequences are SEHNR and FQNEAQ (reference sequence). CDR3 protein: CASSLTQGSGELFF.

The V gene is TRBV5-1, the J gene TRBJ2-5; TCRdb calls TRBD1, which cannot be checked without DNA. This CDR3 spans 15 amino acids. CDR1 SGHRS and CDR2 YFSETQ come from the germline V gene. The CDR3: CASSRDPTAQETQYF.

The rearrangement uses TRBV12-3 or TRBV12-4 and TRBJ2-4; there is no DNA to check the TCRdb D call of TRBD1. The CDR3 sequence is 15 residues long. The CDR3 spells CASSSWGGAKNIQYF.

This chain connects TRBV5-6 to TRBJ2-7. Looked up from germline, CDR1 is SGHDT and CDR2 is YYEEEE. CDR3 length equals 14 residues. The CDR3 is CASSLAATLVEQYF.

The chain recombines TRBV24-1 with TRBJ2-1; absent DNA, TCRdb's TRBD2 call cannot be checked. Per the germline V gene, CDR1 is KGHDR and CDR2 is SFDVKD. The CDR3 consists of 16 residues. CDR3 loop: CATSDLRRSGANEQFF.

J is TRBJ2-1 and V is TRBV4-3; TCRdb selects TRBD2, and the lack of DNA leaves this call unchecked. Germline V gene lookup returns CDR1 LGHNA and CDR2 YSLEER. The CDR3 contains 14 residues. CDR3 region: CASSQDHPGLSLFF.

The J gene is TRBJ1-5, the V gene TRBV7-2. This CDR3 has 16 residues. CDR1 is SGHTA, CDR2 FQGNSA, per germline. The chain's CDR3 is CASSLEGQRGHQPQHF.

The CDR3 region is CASSKNDVSSGNTIYF. V is TRBV18 and J is TRBJ1-3. CDR3 size: 16 residues. Germline-derived CDR1 and CDR2 are KGHSH and LQKENI.

The J gene is TRBJ2-4, the V gene TRBV9; with no DNA, the TCRdb D assignment of TRBD1 cannot be verified. Germline CDR1 SGDLS, CDR2 YYNGEE. The CDR3 covers 15 residues. The CDR3 reads CASSPRPTGSAIQYF.

This chain uses TRBV6-2 or TRBV6-3 with TRBJ1-6; absent DNA, TCRdb's TRBD1 call cannot be checked. Germline CDR1 and CDR2: MNHEY and SVGEGT. CDR3 length: 12 amino acids. The CDR3: CASNRQGSPLHF.

The rearrangement links TRBV19 to TRBJ1-5; there is no DNA to check the TCRdb D call of TRBD1. Germline lookup yields CDR1 LNHDA and CDR2 SQIVND (reference sequence). The CDR3 runs 17 residues. The CDR3 region is CASSATPRAGLGQPQHF.

This chain connects TRBV5-6 to TRBJ2-4; without DNA, the TCRdb call of TRBD2 cannot be checked. The CDR3 is 22 residues long. Germline values: CDR1 SGHDT, CDR2 YYEEEE. The CDR3 reads CASSEGTSGRAFFKIAKNIQYF.

The rearrangement links TRBV14 to TRBJ2-3; the TCRdb call, TRBD1, lacks DNA for checking. CDR1 SGHDN and CDR2 FVKESK come from the germline V gene. The CDR3 runs to 14 residues. CDR3 sequence: CASSQDWGPDTQYF. The variable domain in full, with the rest retrieved from reference TRBV14 and TRBJ2-3, is EAGVTQFPSHSVIEKGQTVTLRCDPISGHDNLYWYRRVMGKEIKFLLHFVKESKQDESGMPNNRFLAERTGGTYSTLKVQPAELEDSGVYFCASSQDWGPDTQYFGPGTRLTVL.

The V call is TRBV4-3, the J call TRBJ1-1; lacking DNA, the TRBD1 call made by TCRdb goes unchecked. This CDR3 is built from 14 residues. Germline CDR1 and CDR2: LGHNA and YSLEER. CDR3 sequence: CASSQGGTGGEAFF.

The chain links TRBV20-1 to TRBJ1-2. The germline gives CDR1 DFQATT, CDR2 SNEGSKA (reference sequence). The CDR3 is made up of 18 amino acids. The CDR3 here is CSSLVPTSSGGMNYGYTF.

J is TRBJ2-7 and V is TRBV20-1; checking the TCRdb D call of TRBD1 is not possible without DNA. The CDR3 runs to 15 residues. Germline CDR1 DFQATT, CDR2 SNEGSKA (reference sequence). The CDR3 sequence is CSAREIQGADYEQYF.

The gene calls are TRBV19 and TRBJ1-4. Germline V gene data show CDR1 as LNHDA and CDR2 as SQIVND (reference sequence). The CDR3 has 14 amino acids. CDR3 region: CASSKEYEGEKLFF.

This chain connects TRBV4-3 to TRBJ1-4. The V gene's germline CDR1 is LGHNA and CDR2 YSLEER. The CDR3 consists of 16 residues. The CDR3 protein is CASSQVAGGTNEKLFF.

The J gene is TRBJ2-1, the V gene TRBV30; the D call of TRBD1 rests on TCRdb alone, since no DNA is present to check it. In germline, CDR1 is GTSNPN, CDR2 SVGIG (reference sequence). This CDR3 spans 15 amino acids. This CDR3 reads CAWSVDDRTYNEQFF.

The chain joins TRBV25-1 to TRBJ1-2. Germline assignment: CDR1 MGHDK and CDR2 SYGVNS. This CDR3 comprises 12 residues. The CDR3 here is CASSGRTYGYTF.

J is TRBJ2-4 and V is TRBV20-1; TCRdb's assignment of TRBD2 cannot be checked, as there is no DNA. Germline CDR1 reads DFQATT; CDR2 reads SNEGSKA (reference sequence). The CDR3 consists of 13 residues. This CDR3 is CSARRDGKNIQYF.

The V call is TRBV19, the J call TRBJ1-5. CDR1 and CDR2 from the germline V gene are LNHDA and SQIVND (reference sequence). The CDR3 spans 12 residues. The CDR3 sequence is CASSIGVFVLRF.